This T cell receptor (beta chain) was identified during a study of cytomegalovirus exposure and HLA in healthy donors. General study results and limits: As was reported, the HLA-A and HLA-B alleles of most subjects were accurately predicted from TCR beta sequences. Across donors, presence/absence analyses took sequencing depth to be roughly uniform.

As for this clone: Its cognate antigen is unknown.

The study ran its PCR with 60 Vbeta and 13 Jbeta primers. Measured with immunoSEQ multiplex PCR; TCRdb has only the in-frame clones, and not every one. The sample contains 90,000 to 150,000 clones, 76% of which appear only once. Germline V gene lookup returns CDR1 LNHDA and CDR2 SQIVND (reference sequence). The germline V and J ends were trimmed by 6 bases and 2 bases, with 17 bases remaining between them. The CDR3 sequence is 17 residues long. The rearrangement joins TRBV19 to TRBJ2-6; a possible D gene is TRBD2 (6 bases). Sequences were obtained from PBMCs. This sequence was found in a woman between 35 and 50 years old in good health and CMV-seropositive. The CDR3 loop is CASSPRGSIAGANVLTF. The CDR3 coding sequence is TGTGCCAGTAGCCCACGGGGGTCGATAGCTGGGGCCAACGTCCTGACTTTC.